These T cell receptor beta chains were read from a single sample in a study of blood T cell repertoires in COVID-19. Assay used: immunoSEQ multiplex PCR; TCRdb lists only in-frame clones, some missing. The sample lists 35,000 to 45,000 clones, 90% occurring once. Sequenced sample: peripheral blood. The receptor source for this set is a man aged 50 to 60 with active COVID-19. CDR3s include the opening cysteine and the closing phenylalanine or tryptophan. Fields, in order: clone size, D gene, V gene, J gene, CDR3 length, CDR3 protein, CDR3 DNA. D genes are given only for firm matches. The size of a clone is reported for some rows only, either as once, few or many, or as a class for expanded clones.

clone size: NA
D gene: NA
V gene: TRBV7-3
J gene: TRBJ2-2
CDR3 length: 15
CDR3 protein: CASSLIGGASRELFF
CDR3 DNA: TGTGCCAGCAGCTTAATAGGGGGGGCTTCCCGGGAGCTGTTTTTT

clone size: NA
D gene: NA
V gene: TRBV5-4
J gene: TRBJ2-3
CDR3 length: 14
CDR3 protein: CASRIGRGTDTQYF
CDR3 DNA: TGTGCCAGCAGGATTGGCAGGGGCACAGATACGCAGTATTTT

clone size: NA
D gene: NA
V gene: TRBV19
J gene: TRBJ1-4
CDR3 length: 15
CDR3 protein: CASSPGILFGEKLFF
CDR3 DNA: TGTGCCAGTAGTCCGGGAATCCTCTTCGGCGAAAAACTGTTTTTT

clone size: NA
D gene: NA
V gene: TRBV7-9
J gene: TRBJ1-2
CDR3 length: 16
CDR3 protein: CASSTEYQKANYGYTF
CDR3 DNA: TGTGCCAGCAGCACAGAGTACCAGAAAGCTAACTATGGCTACACCTTC

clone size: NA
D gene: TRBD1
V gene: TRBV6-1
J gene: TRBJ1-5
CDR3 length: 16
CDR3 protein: CASSAESGGSNQPQHF
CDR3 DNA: TGTGCCAGCAGTGCCGAATCAGGGGGCAGCAATCAGCCCCAGCATTTT

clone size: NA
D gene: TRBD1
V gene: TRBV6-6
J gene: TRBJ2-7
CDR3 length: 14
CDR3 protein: CASSYRTGLYEQYF
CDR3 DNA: TGTGCCAGCAGTTACCGGACAGGGCTCTACGAGCAGTACTTC

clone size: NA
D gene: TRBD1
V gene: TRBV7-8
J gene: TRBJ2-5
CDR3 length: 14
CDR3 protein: CASSQRDRGQTQYF
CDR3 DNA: TGTGCCAGCAGCCAACGGGACAGGGGACAGACCCAGTACTTC

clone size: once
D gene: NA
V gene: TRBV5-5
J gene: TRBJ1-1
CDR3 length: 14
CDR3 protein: CASSLTGRDTEAFF
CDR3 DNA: TGTGCCAGCAGCTTAACAGGGAGGGACACTGAAGCTTTCTTT

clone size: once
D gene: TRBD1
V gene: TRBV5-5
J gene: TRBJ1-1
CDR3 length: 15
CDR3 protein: CASSIRTGQNTEAFF
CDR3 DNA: TGTGCCAGCAGCATTCGGACAGGACAGAACACTGAAGCTTTCTTT

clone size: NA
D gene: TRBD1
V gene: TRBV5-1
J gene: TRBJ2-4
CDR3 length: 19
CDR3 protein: CASRPGGAGGVRAKNIQYF
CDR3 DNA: TGCGCCAGCAGGCCAGGCGGGGCAGGGGGCGTCCGAGCCAAAAACATTCAGTACTTC

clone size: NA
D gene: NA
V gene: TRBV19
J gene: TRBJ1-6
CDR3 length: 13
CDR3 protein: CASSIKEVSPLHF
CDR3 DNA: TGTGCCAGTAGTATCAAGGAGGTTTCACCCCTCCACTTT